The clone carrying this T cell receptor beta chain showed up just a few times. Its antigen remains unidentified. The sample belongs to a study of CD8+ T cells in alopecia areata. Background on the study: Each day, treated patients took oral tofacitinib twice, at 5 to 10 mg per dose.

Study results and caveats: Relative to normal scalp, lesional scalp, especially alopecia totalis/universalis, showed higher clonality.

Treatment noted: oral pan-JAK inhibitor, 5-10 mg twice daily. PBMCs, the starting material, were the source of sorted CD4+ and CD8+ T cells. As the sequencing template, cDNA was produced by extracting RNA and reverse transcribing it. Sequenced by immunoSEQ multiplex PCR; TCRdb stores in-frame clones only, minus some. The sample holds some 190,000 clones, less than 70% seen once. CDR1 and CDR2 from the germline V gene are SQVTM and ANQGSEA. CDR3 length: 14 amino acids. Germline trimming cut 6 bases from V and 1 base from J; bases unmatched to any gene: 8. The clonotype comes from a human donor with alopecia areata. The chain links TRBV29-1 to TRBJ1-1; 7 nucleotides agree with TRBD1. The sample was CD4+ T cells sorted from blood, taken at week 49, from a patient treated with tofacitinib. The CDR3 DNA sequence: TGCAGCGTCCGTTACCAGGGGGAGAACACTGAAGCTTTCTTT. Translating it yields CSVRYQGENTEAFF.